The 18 T cell receptor beta chains below were found in one sample sequenced in a study of T cells in Graves' hyperthyroidism and ophthalmopathy. TCR beta CDR3 region amplification was performed from RNA transcripts. Primed by the HTBI set, a first-round RT-PCR was run on the TCR CDR3. TCRdb analysed the multiplex PCR reads with MiXCR anew, one entry per CDR3 protein. Among about 560,000 distinct CDR3 sequences, roughly 14% were seen once, and the ten largest hold under 8%. What was sequenced was blood. These receptors came from a woman aged 30 to 39 with Graves' hyperthyroidism.

This clonotype has a handful of counts. The V call is TRBV7-9, the J call TRBJ1-5; 8 bases map to TRBD1. V was pared by 4 bases and J by 7 bases, with 9 bases of the junction left unmatched. CDR1 SEHNR and CDR2 FQNEAQ come from the germline V gene (reference sequence). The CDR3 consists of 15 residues. The CDR3 region is CASSSTDREGQPQHF. In DNA form, the CDR3 reads TGTGCCAGCAGCTCTACGGACAGGGAGGGCCAGCCCCAGCATTTT.

This clonotype was detected a few times. This could be a read error, since a much larger clone is one nucleotide away. The chain links TRBV12-3 or TRBV12-4 to TRBJ2-1; the match to TRBD2 covers 16 bases. The end of the DNA is better explained by TRBJ2-7, so the J call may be wrong. The CDR3 totals 19 residues. The CDR3 protein is CASSPPGTSGRAYYNEQYF. The CDR3 coding sequence is TGTGCCAGCAGTCCGCCCGGGACTAGCGGGAGGGCGTATTACAATGAGCAGTACTTC.

This clonotype was seen at least ten times. The J gene is TRBJ1-6, the V gene TRBV6-5; no definite D call. Germline CDR1 reads MNHEY; CDR2 reads SVGAGI. The ends were cut back, 9 bases at V and 6 bases at J, with 9 bases in the middle. The CDR3 length is 12 residues. CDR3 region: CASGQTNSPLHF. The CDR3 coding sequence is TGTGCCAGTGGTCAGACTAATTCACCCCTCCACTTT.

This chain uses TRBV20-1 with TRBJ2-7; 12 nucleotides match TRBD2. J was trimmed by 0 bases and V by 5 bases; bases with no gene match: 5. This CDR3 has 15 residues. From germline, CDR1 is DFQATT and CDR2 SNEGSKA (reference sequence). CDR3 loop: CSAQTSGGSSYEQYF. CDR3 nucleotides: TGCAGTGCTCAGACTAGCGGGGGCAGCTCCTACGAGCAGTACTTC.

In this sample, this clonotype turned up a few times. Its ends do not fully match the called genes, so a read error is possible. The chain couples TRBV28 to TRBJ1-1; D gene unclear. The CDR3 has 14 amino acids. CDR1 and CDR2 (germline): MDHEN, SYDVKM. CDR3 in DNA: TGTGCCAGCAGTTTTCCGGGGAGGAACGCTGAAGCTTTCTTT. The encoded protein is CASSFPGRNAEAFF.

This clonotype was seen many times. The chain uses TRBV11-2 and TRBJ2-2; no definite D call. The CDR3 has 14 amino acids. The germline V gene encodes CDR1 SGHAT and CDR2 FQNNGV. Trimming removed 1 base from V and 4 bases from J, with 7 bases in between. This chain's CDR3 is CASSLAQTTGELFF. The DNA for the CDR3 is TGTGCCAGCAGCTTAGCCCAGACCACCGGGGAGCTGTTTTTT.

This clonotype was seen a single time. A much larger clone sits a single nucleotide away, making a read error possible. V and J are TRBV6-5 and TRBJ1-3; D gene unclear. This CDR3 spans 16 amino acids. From germline, CDR1 is MNHEY and CDR2 SVGAGI. CDR3 protein: CASSHSRVYSGNTIYF. The CDR3 nucleotides are TGTGCCAGCAGTCACTCGAGGGTATACTCTGGAAACACCATATATTTT.

V is TRBV7-8 and J is TRBJ2-5, with 9 bases that match TRBD2. CDR3 size: 15 residues. V dropped 0 bases and J dropped 4; count of bases not matched to a gene: 3. Germline CDR1 and CDR2: SGHVS and FQNEAQ. The CDR3 nucleotides are TGTGCCAGCAGCTTAGCGCGGGGGGGGCGAGAGACCCAGTACTTC. It yields the protein CASSLARGGRETQYF.

This clonotype was seen more than once but under ten times. Here the CDR3 reads CSATRGAGNSPLHF. The CDR3 coding sequence is TGCAGTGCGACCAGGGGGGCTGGGAATTCACCCCTCCACTTT. V gene TRBV20-1 combines with J gene TRBJ1-6, with TRBD1 identical over 7 bases. Per the germline V gene, CDR1 is DFQATT and CDR2 is SNEGSKA (reference sequence). The CDR3 runs to 14 residues. V gave up 6 bases and J gave up 7 bases; unmatched junction bases: 9.

This clonotype has a count of ten or more. The gene calls are TRBV7-9 and TRBJ2-1, with 7 nucleotides matching TRBD1. Germline V gene sequence: CDR1 SEHNR, CDR2 FQNEAQ (reference sequence). This CDR3 is built from 15 residues. V lost 7 bases and J lost 9; bases outside the gene matches: 15. In DNA, the CDR3 is TGTGCCAGCACCTCCTGGACAGGCTTGATGCGTGAGCAGTTCTTC. Translating it yields CASTSWTGLMREQFF.

The chain has TRBV19 and TRBJ2-7; D gene unclear. V was shortened by 7 bases and J by 6 bases, with 16 bases between the two germline ends. Germline-derived CDR1 and CDR2 are LNHDA and SQIVND (reference sequence). The CDR3 is 13 residues long. The DNA of the CDR3 is TGTGCCAGTAAAATGGACCTGTGGGGCGAGCAGTACTTC. Protein: CASKMDLWGEQYF.

At least ten counts were recorded for this clonotype. DNA of the CDR3: TGTGCCAGCAGCTTATATCCAGGATTACAAGAGACCCAGTACTTC. Its translation: CASSLYPGLQETQYF. The gene calls are TRBV7-9 and TRBJ2-5; D remains unclear. Trimming left V 2 bases short and J 2 bases short, with 12 bases between. CDR1 and CDR2 (germline): SEHNR, FQNEAQ (reference sequence). The CDR3 sequence is 15 residues long.

The V call is TRBV6-2 or TRBV6-3, the J call TRBJ1-5; the D gene is possibly TRBD1 (6 bases). CDR3 length equals 16 residues. Germline-derived CDR1 and CDR2 are MNHEY and SVGEGT. V lost 2 bases and J 4 bases, leaving 15 bases between the germline ends. The CDR3 nucleotides are TGTGCCAGCAGTTACGGACAGTGGGAGGGGAATCAGCCCCAGCATTTT. Translation: CASSYGQWEGNQPQHF.

This clonotype appeared many times. The V gene is TRBV7-6, the J gene TRBJ2-1, with 12 bases matching TRBD1. From germline, CDR1 is SGHVS and CDR2 FNYEAQ. The V and J ends lost 2 bases and 8 bases, in that order; junction bases with no gene match: 16. The CDR3 spans 19 residues. This CDR3 reads CASSLLWGGDRGLIDEQFF. Written as DNA, the CDR3 is TGTGCCAGCAGCTTATTGTGGGGAGGGGACAGGGGGCTGATCGATGAGCAGTTCTTC.

The chain uses TRBV7-9 and TRBJ2-3; a weak D match, TRBD2 (5 bases). Germline CDR1 reads SEHNR; CDR2 reads FQNEAQ (reference sequence). The germline V and J ends were trimmed by 3 bases and 5 bases, with 21 bases remaining between them. CDR3 size: 17 residues. The CDR3 DNA sequence: TGTGCCAGCAGCTTCCCGGTTGGGAGAGGCTCACAAGATACGCAGTATTTT. Its protein is CASSFPVGRGSQDTQYF. The full variable domain, in which reference TRBV7-9 and TRBJ2-3 provide the parts outside the CDR3, is DTGVSQNPRHKITKRGQNVTFRCDPISEHNRLYWYRQTLGQGPEFLTYFQNEAQLEKSRLLSDRFSAERPKGSFSTLEIQRTEQGDSAMYLCASSFPVGRGSQDTQYFGPGTRLTVL.

The sample holds a few counts of this clonotype. The V call is TRBV15, the J call TRBJ2-2; 9 bases are shared with TRBD1. The CDR3 sequence is 16 residues long. V lost 2 bases to trimming and J lost 7 bases; unmatched junction nucleotides: 8. CDR1 is LNHNV and CDR2 is YYDKDF in the germline V gene (reference sequence). The DNA of the CDR3 is TGTGCCACCAGCAGAACCCTGGACAGGGGTGACGGGGAGCTGTTTTTT. Translation: CATSRTLDRGDGELFF.

V usage is TRBV4-1 and J usage is TRBJ2-1, with TRBD1 as a possible D gene (7 bases). In germline, CDR1 is MGHRA, CDR2 YSYEKL. The CDR3 extends over 14 amino acids. Trimming shortened V by 6 bases and J by 7 bases, and 16 bases separated the two germline ends. CDR3 protein: CASREAQGRNEQFF. The DNA of the CDR3 is TGCGCCAGCAGGGAGGCACAGGGGAGGAATGAGCAGTTCTTC.

This clonotype has at least ten counts. The rearrangement uses TRBV24-1 and TRBJ2-1; D perhaps matches TRBD2 (6 bases). Trimming pared 0 bases from V and 4 bases from J, leaving 21 bases between. Germline loops: CDR1 KGHDR, CDR2 SFDVKD. This CDR3 has 19 amino acids. The CDR3 protein is CATSDLLLLAGRTYNEQFF. The CDR3 DNA sequence: TGTGCCACCAGTGATTTGCTTTTACTGGCGGGAAGAACTTACAATGAGCAGTTCTTC.